This entry is about one TCR beta chain. Its antigen is undetermined. CDR1 and CDR2 from the germline V gene are SQVTM and ANQGSEA. V shed 8 bases and J 2 bases; nucleotides not matched to a gene: 16. CDR3 size: 17 residues. The data derive from a study of T cell repertoires in cytomegalovirus infection. About the research overall: Public TCR beta signatures were indicative of both CMV infection and a matching HLA type. Whole-study results and caveats: Cumulative frequency of public TCR beta families picked out carriers of CMV plus the relevant HLA. In two of eight donors, the top clonotype was HLA-C-restricted CMV-specific.

Each CDR3 protein gets one entry after TCRdb re-called the reads with MiXCR. The table records about 180,000 distinct CDR3 sequences, approximately 18% of them present only once. J is TRBJ2-1 and V is TRBV29-1, with 9 bases fitting TRBD2. The sample comprised CD8+ T cells from PBMCs. This clonotype was sampled from a human donor in good health (CMV status not recorded). Some clones in this sample may be carry-over from other donors' samples. CDR3 bases: TGCAGCCCTTGGGGGACTAGCCAATATATCCCCTACAATGAGCAGTTCTTC. This translates into CSPWGTSQYIPYNEQFF.